This T cell receptor beta chain was captured by sequencing in a study of T cell responses to AZD1222 COVID-19 vaccine. The study's findings and limits: Across spike, vaccine-associated CD4 TCRs were found, dominant at 160-218 and 743-854. Nearly half of spike-specific TCRs reportedly target unmutated variant regions. Repertoire sampling was restricted to post-peak T cell response timepoints.

Of note for this clone: As yet, its antigen is unknown.

CDR3 length: 15 residues. Looked up from germline, CDR1 is MRHNA and CDR2 is SNTAGT. The J segment lost 1 base and the V segment lost 3 bases, leaving 3 bases of the junction unmatched. Second doses that came at about 4 or about 12 weeks were put together. Sequenced by immunoSEQ multiplex PCR; TCRdb stores in-frame clones only, minus some. The repertoire holds roughly 140,000 clones, with under 90% as singletons. V and J are TRBV6-4 and TRBJ2-3; TRBD2 agrees at 8 bases. The material was peripheral blood, obtained 28 days after the second AZD1222 dose. The source of this sequence is an adult who received the AZD1222 COVID-19 vaccine. CDR3: CASSDRAGGTDTQYF. CDR3 bases: TGTGCCAGCAGTGATAGAGCGGGAGGCACAGATACGCAGTATTTT.